The 24 T cell receptor beta chains listed next were all sequenced from one sample in a study of siplizumab effects on memory and regulatory T cells. Repertoires were generated with immunoSEQ multiplex PCR, while TCRdb's copy carries only in-frame clones and drops some. The table has approximately 48,000 clones, about 93% seen once. Specimen: CD8+ T cells sorted from blood. The receptors shown here come from a human donor in good health.

Concerning this clone: Other nucleotide sequences from this sample produce the same CDR3. J is TRBJ2-7 and V is TRBV29-1; D is unresolved. V was trimmed by 0 bases and J by 6 bases, leaving 6 bases between them. CDR1 and CDR2 from the germline V gene are SQVTM and ANQGSEA. CDR3 length: 11 amino acids. The CDR3 DNA reads TGCAGCGTTGAAGATCTCAGCGAGCAGTACTTC. Translation gives CSVEDLSEQYF.

The rearrangement uses TRBV6-4 and TRBJ2-1; D is uncertain. Per the germline V gene, CDR1 is MRHNA and CDR2 is SNTAGT. The CDR3 totals 18 residues. V lost 6 bases and J lost 0, with 21 bases in between. The CDR3 DNA reads as TGTGCCAGCAGCCCCCCCCGTCGCCCCCCAAGCTCCTACAATGAGCAGTTCTTC. Translated: CASSPPRRPPSSYNEQFF.

The chain is built from TRBV19 and TRBJ2-1, with a weak D call TRBD2 (5 bases). Deletions cut 0 bases from V and 7 bases from J, with 19 bases between. Germline CDR1 is LNHDA and CDR2 is SQIVND (reference sequence). This CDR3 is built from 17 residues. CDR3 sequence: CASSIDQDLLGGNEQFF. The DNA for the CDR3 is TGTGCCAGTAGTATAGATCAGGACCTACTGGGCGGGAATGAGCAGTTCTTC. Looking up the rest from reference TRBV19 and TRBJ2-1 gives the full variable domain: DGGITQSPKYLFRKEGQNVTLSCEQNLNHDAMYWYRQDPGQGLRLIYYSQIVNDFQKGDIAEGYSVSREKKESFPLTVTSAQKNPTAFYLCASSIDQDLLGGNEQFFGPGTRLTVL.

This clone was recorded once. The CDR3 loop reads CASSLVGEWETQYF. As DNA, the CDR3 is TGCGCCAGCAGCTTGGTGGGGGAGTGGGAGACCCAGTACTTC. The chain uses TRBV5-1 and TRBJ2-5; D is perhaps TRBD1 or TRBD2 (5 bases each). CDR1 is SGHRS, CDR2 YFSETQ, per germline. The CDR3 has 14 residues. The V end lost 0 bases, the J end lost 5 bases, and 11 bases lay between the germline ends.

V is TRBV19 and J is TRBJ1-2; tentative D call: TRBD1 (6 bases). Germline lookup yields CDR1 LNHDA and CDR2 SQIVND (reference sequence). Trimming removed 7 bases at V and 0 bases at J, with 9 bases between. CDR3 length equals 13 residues. The CDR3 region is CASMEGANYGYTF. The CDR3 DNA follows: TGTGCCAGTATGGAGGGGGCTAACTATGGCTACACCTTC.

The chain uses TRBV7-2 and TRBJ2-7, with 7 positions matching TRBD2. Per germline, CDR1 SGHTA and CDR2 FQGNSA. This CDR3 has 16 residues. V trimming: 5 bases; J trimming: 4 bases; junction bases outside the gene matches: 14. The CDR3 DNA reads TGTGCCAGCAGCGCTACTAGCGAGACAACGTTGTACGAGCAGTACTTC. Amino acids: CASSATSETTLYEQYF.

V usage is TRBV6-1 and J usage is TRBJ2-5, with D hard to call. This CDR3 has 13 amino acids. Germline loops: CDR1 MNHNS, CDR2 SASEGT. Trimming took 7 bases from V and 1 from J, leaving 10 bases between them. The CDR3 region is CASIVQPQETQYF. For the CDR3, the DNA is TGTGCCAGCATTGTACAGCCCCAAGAGACCCAGTACTTC.

The chain uses TRBV29-1 and TRBJ2-1; a possible D gene is TRBD1 (5 bases). Deletions cut 0 bases from V and 6 bases from J, with 15 bases between. This CDR3 is built from 15 residues. Germline V CDR1 and CDR2: SQVTM, ANQGSEA. For the CDR3, the DNA is TGCAGCGTTGAAGATCGTACAAGACAGAGCAATGAGCAGTTCTTC. Protein sequence: CSVEDRTRQSNEQFF.

The chain employs TRBV18 and TRBJ2-5; 9 bases are shared with TRBD2. The better agreement between TRBJ2-7 and the DNA end casts doubt on the J call. The CDR3 is 16 residues long. Germline V gene data show CDR1 as KGHSH and CDR2 as LQKENI. The CDR3 sequence is CASSDPLAGGLYEQYF. CDR3 sequence (DNA): TGTGCCAGCTCAGACCCCCTTGCGGGAGGGCTCTACGAGCAGTACTTC.

This chain uses TRBV29-1 with TRBJ2-7, with D possibly being TRBD1 or TRBD2 (6 bases each). CDR1 and CDR2 from the germline V gene are SQVTM and ANQGSEA. The ends were cut back, 2 bases at V and 7 bases at J, with 12 bases in the middle. The CDR3 has 12 amino acids. CDR3 sequence: CSVERGVGEQYF. In nucleotides, the CDR3 is TGCAGCGTTGAAAGGGGGGTAGGAGAGCAGTACTTC.

This clone has only one observation. The chain links TRBV6-1 to TRBJ1-5; possibly TRBD1 for D (5 bases). V was shortened by 3 bases and J by 3 bases, with 12 bases between the two germline ends. Germline V gives CDR1 MNHNS, CDR2 SASEGT. This CDR3 contains 15 residues. The CDR3 loop reads CASSEQGWANQPQHF. The CDR3 DNA reads TGTGCCAGCAGTGAGCAGGGATGGGCCAATCAGCCCCAGCATTTT.

The rearrangement uses TRBV5-1 and TRBJ2-2; 12 bases line up with TRBD2. The J segment lost 4 bases and the V segment lost 0 bases, leaving 7 bases of the junction unmatched. CDR1 and CDR2 (germline): SGHRS, YFSETQ. This CDR3 region has 18 residues. The DNA of the CDR3 is TGCGCCAGCAGCTTGGCTTTACTAGCGGGAGGTCTCACCGGGGAGCTGTTTTTT. The encoded protein is CASSLALLAGGLTGELFF.

The chain is built from TRBV28 and TRBJ2-7; the match to TRBD2 covers 12 bases. V trimming: 2 bases; J trimming: 6 bases; junction bases outside the gene matches: 20. This CDR3 comprises 20 residues. CDR1 and CDR2 (germline): MDHEN, SYDVKM. This chain's CDR3 is CASSLVGRGLAGLRGFEQYF. The CDR3 DNA reads TGTGCCAGCAGTTTAGTGGGGAGAGGACTAGCGGGGCTTCGGGGGTTCGAGCAGTACTTC.

The rearrangement links TRBV14 to TRBJ2-1; 8 bases align to TRBD2. The CDR3 spans 17 residues. V was clipped by 1 base and J by 5 bases; unmatched bases: 10. CDR1 and CDR2 (germline): SGHDN, FVKESK. The CDR3 nucleotides read TGTGCCAGCAGCCAAGGGCCCGGGACTAGGAATAACAATGAGCAGTTCTTC. It is translated as CASSQGPGTRNNNEQFF.

The chain carries TRBV11-2 and TRBJ2-7; 11 nucleotides match TRBD2. This CDR3 has 16 residues. V gave up 5 bases and J gave up 2 bases; unmatched junction bases: 8. Germline V gives CDR1 SGHAT, CDR2 FQNNGV. CDR3 residues: CASSAGTSGPTYEQYF. CDR3 bases: TGTGCCAGCAGCGCAGGGACTAGCGGTCCAACCTACGAGCAGTACTTC.

The genes are TRBV2 and TRBJ1-5; TRBD1 might be the D (5 bases). This CDR3 comprises 15 residues. The ends were cut back, 3 bases at V and 5 bases at J, with 14 bases in the middle. Germline CDR1 and CDR2: SNHLY and FYNNEI. CDR3 sequence reads: CASSDRAQGHQPQHF. Here the CDR3 DNA reads TGTGCCAGCAGTGACAGGGCCCAGGGCCATCAGCCCCAGCATTTT.

This chain links TRBV23-1 with TRBJ2-2; D is undetermined. TRBV23-1 is filed as an ORF, its function uncertain. The ends were cut back, 2 bases at V and 0 bases at J, with 13 bases in the middle. CDR3 length equals 17 residues. Here the CDR3 reads CASSQGLPVTNTGELFF. The CDR3 DNA is TGCGCCAGCAGTCAAGGTCTACCGGTTACGAACACCGGGGAGCTGTTTTTT.

This clone appeared a few times. CDR3 in DNA: TGTGCCAGCAGTGAAGCGCTGGTGATTAATCAGCCCCAGCATTTT. As protein: CASSEALVINQPQHF. The rearrangement uses TRBV6-1 and TRBJ1-5; D unresolved. Germline V gene data show CDR1 as MNHNS and CDR2 as SASEGT. The CDR3 is 15 residues long. V lost 0 bases to trimming and J lost 4 bases, with 10 bases between them.

This rearrangement joins TRBV11-2 to TRBJ2-1; TRBD2 matches at 8 bases. Losses at the gene ends were 1 base for V and 9 bases for J; bases not matched to a gene: 8. The CDR3 has 15 amino acids. CDR1 and CDR2 (germline): SGHAT, FQNNGV. The DNA for the CDR3 is TGTGCCAGCAGCTTAGCGGGAGGGCCGGCGGTTGAGCAGTTCTTC. It is translated as CASSLAGGPAVEQFF. Filled out from reference TRBV11-2 and TRBJ2-1, the complete variable domain reads EAGVAQSPRYKIIEKRQSVAFWCNPISGHATLYWYQQILGQGPKLLIQFQNNGVVDDSQLPKDRFSAERLKGVDSTLKIQPAKLEDSAVYLCASSLAGGPAVEQFFGPGTRLTVL.

This clone was seen a few times. The chain employs TRBV4-2 and TRBJ2-6; D unclear. This CDR3 is 17 amino acids long. From germline, CDR1 is LGHNA and CDR2 YNFKEQ. Trimming shortened V by 0 bases and J by 6 bases, and 15 bases separated the two germline ends. Written as DNA, the CDR3 is TGTGCCAGCAGCCAAGAACCCCACCGGCCTCAGGCCAACGTCCTGACTTTC. Amino acid sequence: CASSQEPHRPQANVLTF.

The J gene is TRBJ1-4, the V gene TRBV28, with D possibly TRBD1 on 5 matching bases. This CDR3 contains 16 residues. Germline lookup yields CDR1 MDHEN and CDR2 SYDVKM. The V end lost 5 bases, the J end lost 8 bases, and 21 bases lay between the germline ends. The CDR3 DNA follows: TGTGCCAGCAGTCCAGGGTATCAGGTCTCTTGGGAAAAACTGTTTTTT. Amino acid sequence: CASSPGYQVSWEKLFF. Full variable domain (outside the CDR3, taken from reference TRBV28 and TRBJ1-4): DVKVTQSSRYLVKRTGEKVFLECVQDMDHENMFWYRQDPGLGLRLIYFSYDVKMKEKGDIPEGYSVSREKKERFSLILESASTNQTSMYLCASSPGYQVSWEKLFFGSGTQLSVL.

This rearrangement joins TRBV11-2 to TRBJ2-1; unclear D gene. V lost 5 bases and J 7 bases, leaving 9 bases between the germline ends. Germline CDR1 SGHAT, CDR2 FQNNGV. This CDR3 region has 12 residues. Written as DNA, the CDR3 is TGTGCCAGCAGCCGACAAGGTAATGAGCAGTTCTTC. Translation: CASSRQGNEQFF.

The chain joins TRBV5-4 to TRBJ2-5; D is ambiguous. In germline, CDR1 is SGHNT, CDR2 YYREEE (reference sequence). The CDR3 spans 13 residues. V was cut by 1 base and J by 3 bases, with 7 bases left in between. The CDR3 nucleotides are TGTGCCAGCAGCTTGCAGATAGAAGAGACCCAGTACTTC. The encoded protein is CASSLQIEETQYF.

CDR3 DNA: TGCAGCGTTGAAGATCGGGGCCAGTACGATGAGCAGTTCTTC. Protein sequence: CSVEDRGQYDEQFF. The J gene is TRBJ2-1, the V gene TRBV29-1; perhaps D is TRBD1 or TRBD2 (5 bases each). Germline loops: CDR1 SQVTM, CDR2 ANQGSEA. The V gene lost 0 bases and the J gene lost 8 bases, with 14 bases spanning the gap. The CDR3 runs 14 residues.